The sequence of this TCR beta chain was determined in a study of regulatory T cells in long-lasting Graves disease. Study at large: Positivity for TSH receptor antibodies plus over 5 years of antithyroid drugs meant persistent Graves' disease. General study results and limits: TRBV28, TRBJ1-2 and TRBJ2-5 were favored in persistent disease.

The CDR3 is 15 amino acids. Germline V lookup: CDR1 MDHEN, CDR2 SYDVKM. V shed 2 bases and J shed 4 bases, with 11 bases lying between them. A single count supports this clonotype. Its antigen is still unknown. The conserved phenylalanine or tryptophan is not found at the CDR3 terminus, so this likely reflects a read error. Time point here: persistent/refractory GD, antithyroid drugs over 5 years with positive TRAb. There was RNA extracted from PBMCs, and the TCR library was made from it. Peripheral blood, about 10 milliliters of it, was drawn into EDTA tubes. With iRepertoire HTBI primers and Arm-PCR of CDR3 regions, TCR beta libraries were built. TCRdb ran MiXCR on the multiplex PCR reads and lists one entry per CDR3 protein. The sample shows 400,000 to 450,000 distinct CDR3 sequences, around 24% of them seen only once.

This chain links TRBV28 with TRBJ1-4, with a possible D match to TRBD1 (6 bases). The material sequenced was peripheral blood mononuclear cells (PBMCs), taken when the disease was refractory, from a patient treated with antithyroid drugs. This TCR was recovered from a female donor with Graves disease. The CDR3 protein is CASSLGQGYNEKLFL. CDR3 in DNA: TGTGCCAGCAGTTTAGGGCAGGGGTATAATGAAAAACTGTTTCTT.